Below, one TCR beta chain is given with its context. Its antigen is unidentified. This sample was included in a study of CD8 T cells in Susac syndrome. Study-wide results and caveats: CD8+ clonal expansion in Susac was maximal in TEMRA cells and in active patients.

Random hexamers primed reverse transcription of about 0.5 to 1 ug RNA. TCRdb passed the immunoSEQ multiplex PCR reads through MiXCR, listing each CDR3 protein once. Among over 70,000 distinct CDR3 sequences listed, 96% were seen once. The V and J ends lost 5 bases and 10 bases respectively, with 18 bases between them. CDR1 is SEHNR and CDR2 is FQNEAQ in the germline V gene (reference sequence). This CDR3 spans 14 amino acids. The V gene is TRBV7-9, the J gene TRBJ2-1, with D hard to call. The sequenced material came from CD8+ T cells from PBMCs. The origin of this receptor is a human donor with Susac syndrome. The CDR3 DNA is TGTGCCAGCAGCCCGCCGGTAGACCAAGGGGAGCAGTTCTTC. It translates to CASSPPVDQGEQFF.